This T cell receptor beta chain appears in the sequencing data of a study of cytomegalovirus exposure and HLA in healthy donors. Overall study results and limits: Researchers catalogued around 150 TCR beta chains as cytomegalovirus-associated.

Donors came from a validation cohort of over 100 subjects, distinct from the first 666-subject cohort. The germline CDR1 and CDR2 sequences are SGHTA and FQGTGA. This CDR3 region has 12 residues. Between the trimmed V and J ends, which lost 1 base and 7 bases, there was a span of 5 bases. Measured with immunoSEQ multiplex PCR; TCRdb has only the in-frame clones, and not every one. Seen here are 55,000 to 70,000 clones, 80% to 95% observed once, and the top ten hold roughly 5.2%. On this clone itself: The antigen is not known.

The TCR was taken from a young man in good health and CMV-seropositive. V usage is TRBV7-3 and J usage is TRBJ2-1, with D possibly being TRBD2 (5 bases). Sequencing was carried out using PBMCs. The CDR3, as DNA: TGTGCCAGCAGCTTAAGAGGGAATGAGCAGTTCTTC. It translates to CASSLRGNEQFF.